A single sample is the source of the 26 T cell receptor beta chains below, sequenced in a study of T cells in Graves' hyperthyroidism and ophthalmopathy. The TCR beta CDR3 regions underwent amplification using RNA transcripts as the source. The TCR CDR3 first-round RT-PCR relied on the HTBI primer set. TCRdb itself ran the multiplex PCR reads through MiXCR, one entry per CDR3 protein. The table has 250,000 to 400,000 distinct CDR3 sequences, roughly 13% seen once. The material sequenced was blood. The receptors come from a middle-aged woman with Graves' ophthalmopathy.

The rearrangement uses TRBV7-2 and TRBJ2-3, with 7 bases that match TRBD2. Trimming cost V 5 bases and J 11 bases; bases outside gene matches: 7. CDR1 is SGHTA and CDR2 is FQGNSA in the germline V gene. This CDR3 is built from 12 residues. The CDR3 region has the DNA TGTGCCAGCAGCACGGGGGAGGGGCAGCAGTATTTT. Translated: CASSTGEGQQYF. The entire variable domain, with the rest obtained from reference TRBV7-2 and TRBJ2-3, is as follows: GAGVSQSPSNKVTEKGKDVELRCDPISGHTALYWYRQSLGQGLEFLIYFQGNSAPDKSGLPSDRFSAERTGGSVSTLTIQRTQQEDSAVYLCASSTGEGQQYFGPGTRLTVL.

This clonotype has a handful of counts. The chain couples TRBV6-5 to TRBJ2-2; 9 bases agree with TRBD2. The CDR3 spans 17 residues. Germline-derived CDR1 and CDR2 are MNHEY and SVGAGI. Trimming at V came to 1 base and at J to 4 bases, leaving 7 bases not matched to a gene. As DNA, the CDR3 is TGTGCCAGCAGTTACTTAGCGGGAGAGTCTAGCACCGGGGAGCTGTTTTTT. This encodes CASSYLAGESSTGELFF.

This clonotype has ten or more counts. The rearrangement joins TRBV7-9 to TRBJ2-7; 11 bases are shared with TRBD1. With V trimmed by 4 bases and J by 5 bases, 7 bases remained unmatched. Germline loops: CDR1 SEHNR, CDR2 FQNEAQ (reference sequence). The length of the CDR3 is 15 residues. Here the CDR3 reads CASSSPGQGDNEQYF. The CDR3 bases are TGTGCCAGCAGCTCACCGGGACAGGGGGACAACGAGCAGTACTTC.

This clonotype was detected a few times. The rearrangement joins TRBV5-1 to TRBJ1-4; D is unresolved. In germline, CDR1 is SGHRS, CDR2 YFSETQ. Trimming removed 5 bases at V and 7 bases at J, with 9 bases between. The CDR3 has 12 residues. The CDR3 is CASSQAAEKLFF. CDR3 nucleotides: TGCGCCAGCAGTCAGGCGGCTGAAAAACTGTTTTTT.

This clonotype was recorded at least ten times. The genes are TRBV27 and TRBJ1-2, with no clear D. This CDR3 is 14 amino acids long. The ends were cut back, 6 bases at V and 2 bases at J, with 13 bases in the middle. Germline loops: CDR1 MNHEY, CDR2 SMNVEV (reference sequence). CDR3 in DNA: TGTGCCAGCAGCCCTAACGGGGTGAACTATGGCTACACCTTC. Translated: CASSPNGVNYGYTF.

This clonotype was recorded a few times. DNA for the CDR3: TGTGCCAGTAGTCAACAAGGACAGGGGGCGATTACGCAGTATTTT. This encodes CASSQQGQGAITQYF. The chain uses TRBV19 and TRBJ2-3; 11 bases align to TRBD1. The CDR3 spans 15 residues. Per germline, CDR1 LNHDA and CDR2 SQIVND (reference sequence). V lost 5 bases, J lost 8 bases, and 9 bases stayed unmatched.

The chain is built from TRBV19 and TRBJ1-3; perhaps TRBD1 as D (6 bases). V was cut by 3 bases and J by 0 bases, with 18 bases left in between. CDR3 length: 18 amino acids. CDR1 LNHDA and CDR2 SQIVND come from the germline V gene (reference sequence). The CDR3 region is CASSIDRLGGNSGNTIYF. The DNA for the CDR3 is TGTGCCAGTAGTATCGACAGGCTGGGGGGCAACTCTGGAAACACCATATATTTT.

This clonotype showed up many times. V is TRBV29-1 and J is TRBJ2-1; the D gene is possibly TRBD2 (5 bases). V was clipped by 4 bases and J by 8 bases, with 12 bases between them. This CDR3 has 12 amino acids. Germline CDR1 reads SQVTM; CDR2 reads ANQGSEA. CDR3 DNA sequence: TGCAGCGTTGGAGGGTACGCGGATGAGCAGTTCTTC. Translated: CSVGGYADEQFF.

This clonotype was seen ten or more times. The chain recombines TRBV14 with TRBJ2-5; D gene unclear. The CDR3 has 13 amino acids. Germline CDR1 SGHDN, CDR2 FVKESK. V dropped 5 bases and J dropped 4 bases, with 11 bases sitting between them. The CDR3 spells CASSSRLGETQYF. DNA for the CDR3: TGTGCCAGCAGCTCTCGATTGGGAGAGACCCAGTACTTC.

This clonotype was seen ten or more times. J is TRBJ1-1 and V is TRBV6-2 or TRBV6-3, with D hard to call. The CDR3 extends over 13 amino acids. V shed 6 bases and J shed 10 bases, with 18 bases lying between them. Germline V gene sequence: CDR1 MNHEY, CDR2 SVGEGT. CDR3 loop: CASSLKKGLGAFF. DNA of the CDR3: TGTGCCAGCAGCCTTAAAAAGGGATTGGGAGCTTTCTTT.

The chain uses TRBV2 and TRBJ2-7; 16 nucleotides match TRBD2. CDR1 SNHLY and CDR2 FYNNEI come from the germline V gene. The ends lost 5 bases at V and 2 bases at J; junction bases unmatched: 3. This CDR3 is built from 16 residues. The CDR3 DNA is TGTGCCAGCAGTCCGGGACTAGCGGGAGGGACCTACGAGCAGTACTTC. Translated: CASSPGLAGGTYEQYF.

The chain couples TRBV7-2 to TRBJ2-5, with D tentatively TRBD2 (7 bases). CDR1 and CDR2 (germline): SGHTA, FQGNSA. This CDR3 comprises 15 residues. V lost 7 bases and J lost 5, with 20 bases in between. CDR3 protein: CASKRGGGFFETQYF. The DNA of the CDR3 is TGTGCCAGCAAAAGGGGGGGGGGTTTCTTTGAGACCCAGTACTTC.

The chain uses TRBV20-1 and TRBJ1-6; TRBD1 is a possible D gene (6 bases). V lost 5 bases, J lost 8 bases, and 16 bases lay in between. The CDR3 loop spans 14 amino acids. The V gene's germline CDR1 is DFQATT and CDR2 SNEGSKA (reference sequence). CDR3 DNA: TGCAGTGCTCCTATCCCAGGGGTCGATTCACCCCTCCACTTT. Encoded protein: CSAPIPGVDSPLHF.

The chain has TRBV27 and TRBJ2-7, with 7 bases that match TRBD2. Unmatched junction bases numbered 12, after V lost 3 bases and J lost 1 base. In germline, CDR1 is MNHEY, CDR2 SMNVEV (reference sequence). The CDR3 is made up of 17 amino acids. This chain's CDR3 is CASSFGTTYSGSYEQYF. Written as DNA, the CDR3 is TGTGCCAGCAGTTTTGGGACTACCTACTCCGGGTCCTACGAGCAGTACTTC.

The chain recombines TRBV5-4 with TRBJ1-4, with TRBD1 identical over 9 bases. V gave up 3 bases and J gave up 7 bases; unmatched junction bases: 13. Germline values: CDR1 SGHNT, CDR2 YYREEE (reference sequence). The CDR3 has 17 amino acids. The CDR3 DNA follows: TGTGCCAGCAGCTCTAGTACGGACAGGGGCGGGAGTGAAAAACTGTTTTTT. Protein: CASSSSTDRGGSEKLFF.

The V gene is TRBV7-9, the J gene TRBJ1-2; no definite D call. The CDR3 is 13 amino acids. V was pared by 2 bases and J by 5 bases, with 9 bases between. Germline V gene sequence: CDR1 SEHNR, CDR2 FQNEAQ (reference sequence). This chain's CDR3 is CASSLSTDYGYTF. The CDR3 coding sequence is TGTGCCAGCAGCTTATCGACTGATTATGGCTACACCTTC.

A word on this clonotype: It may be a read error: a sequence one base away is much more abundant. No conserved phenylalanine or tryptophan is present at the end of the CDR3, so a read error is the likely explanation. The chain uses TRBV6-5 and TRBJ1-1; unclear D gene. The CDR3 totals 13 residues. Germline lookup yields CDR1 MNHEY and CDR2 SVGAGI. Trimming shortened V by 2 bases and J by 8 bases, and 12 bases separated the two germline ends. This chain's CDR3 is CASSYGRGGEAFL. CDR3 in DNA: TGTGCCAGCAGTTACGGTCGCGGCGGAGAAGCTTTCCTT.

This clonotype was recorded many times. This rearrangement joins TRBV28 to TRBJ1-3, with TRBD1 matching 7 bases. CDR1 and CDR2 (germline): MDHEN, SYDVKM. J lost 8 bases, V lost 5 bases, and 9 bases had no gene match. The CDR3 contains 14 residues. The CDR3: CASSPYGQAYTIYF. As DNA, the CDR3 is TGTGCCAGCAGTCCATACGGACAGGCGTACACCATATATTTT.

The chain links TRBV10-3 to TRBJ2-3; 8 bases map to TRBD1. CDR3 length equals 16 residues. Looked up from germline, CDR1 is ENHRY and CDR2 is SYGVKD. V shed 2 bases and J 0 bases; nucleotides not matched to a gene: 4. The DNA of the CDR3 is TGTGCCATCAGTGAGCAAGGACAGGGCAGCACAGATACGCAGTATTTT. The encoded protein is CAISEQGQGSTDTQYF.

This clonotype was seen repeatedly, ten times or more. V is TRBV20-1 and J is TRBJ1-3; the D is unclear. Germline CDR1 reads DFQATT; CDR2 reads SNEGSKA (reference sequence). Deletions cut 3 bases from V and 3 bases from J, with 12 bases between. The CDR3 totals 14 residues. For the CDR3, the DNA is TGCAGTGCTAGCCCCGGACGGCTTGGAAACACCATATATTTT. This encodes CSASPGRLGNTIYF.

This clonotype was seen many times. The DNA of the CDR3 is TGTGCCAGCAGGCCTCCATCGAACACTGAAGCTTTCTTT. It is translated as CASRPPSNTEAFF. The chain uses TRBV28 and TRBJ1-1; D unclear. This CDR3 has 13 amino acids. From germline, CDR1 is MDHEN and CDR2 SYDVKM. Trimming left V 6 bases short and J 1 base short, with 9 bases between.

This clonotype occurred many times. The chain is built from TRBV20-1 and TRBJ1-5; D is perhaps TRBD1 (5 bases). This CDR3 spans 13 amino acids. Looked up from germline, CDR1 is DFQATT and CDR2 is SNEGSKA (reference sequence). Trimming left V 3 bases short and J 7 bases short, with 13 bases between. CDR3 amino acids: CSASVKGRQPQHF. The CDR3 region has the DNA TGCAGTGCTAGTGTTAAGGGGCGGCAGCCCCAGCATTTT.

This clonotype was seen a few times. The gene calls are TRBV5-4 and TRBJ2-7; D unclear. V lost 2 bases to trimming and J lost 2 bases, with 8 bases between them. Germline assignment: CDR1 SGHNT and CDR2 YYREEE (reference sequence). CDR3 size: 13 residues. DNA of the CDR3: TGTGCCAGCAGCTTCTCTCCTACCTACGAGCAGTACTTC. Its protein is CASSFSPTYEQYF.

This clonotype turned up a few times. J is TRBJ2-2 and V is TRBV20-1; D call uncertain. Per the germline V gene, CDR1 is DFQATT and CDR2 is SNEGSKA (reference sequence). V was cut by 3 bases and J by 4 bases, with 9 bases left in between. This CDR3 has 13 amino acids. CDR3 bases: TGCAGTGCTAGTACCCAACTCACCGGGGAGCTGTTTTTT. Amino acids: CSASTQLTGELFF.

Remarks on this clonotype: Since a much larger clone is just one base distant, this may be a read error. V and J are TRBV6-2 or TRBV6-3 and TRBJ1-5; 9 nucleotides line up with TRBD1. This CDR3 spans 18 amino acids. The germline CDR1 and CDR2 sequences are MNHEY and SVGEGT. Trimming removed 1 base from V and 3 bases from J; junction bases left unmatched: 10. In DNA form, the CDR3 reads TGTGCCAGCAGTTACTGGGAGAACCGGGACAGGGACAATCAGCCCCAGCATTTT. Protein: CASSYWENRDRDNQPQHF.

This clonotype has at least ten counts. The chain employs TRBV3-1 and TRBJ2-7; 8 bases match TRBD2. Germline V gives CDR1 LGHDT, CDR2 YNNKEL (reference sequence). The CDR3 sequence is 15 residues long. Trimming removed 4 bases from V and 2 bases from J; junction bases left unmatched: 7. The CDR3 nucleotides read TGTGCCAGCAGCCGGGGGACTAGTTCGACCTACGAGCAGTACTTC. Protein sequence: CASSRGTSSTYEQYF.